This TCR beta chain was captured by sequencing in a study of T cell repertoires in cytomegalovirus infection. Study summary: CMV epitopes used comprised recently identified HLA-C-restricted ones and well-studied HLA-B-restricted ones. The public TCR beta signatures pointed to both CMV infection and matching HLA type.

Study results and limitations: There were carriers of CMV plus the relevant HLA, and cumulative public TCR beta family frequency identified them. CMV-specific HLA-C-restricted TCR beta clonotypes dominated the ex vivo response.

This clonotype was detected a few times. Its matching antigen is unknown. CDR3 length: 14 amino acids. V lost 1 base and J 3 bases, leaving 7 bases between the germline ends. Germline V gene lookup returns CDR1 SEHNR and CDR2 FQNEAQ (reference sequence). TCRdb re-called the reads with MiXCR, one entry per CDR3 protein. The profile shows roughly 70,000 distinct CDR3 sequences, approximately 22% of them singletons. This receptor was taken from a human donor in good health (CMV status not recorded). Some clones in this sample may be carry-over from other donors' samples. The chain employs TRBV7-9 and TRBJ1-5, with D unresolved. Source: CD8+ T cells from cultured PBMCs, taken from culture after CMV antigen stimulation. CDR3 sequence (DNA): TGTGCCAGCAGCTTAGAAGCCTCCAATCAGCCCCAGCATTTT. Translation gives CASSLEASNQPQHF.